The 9 T cell receptor beta chains reported below all come from one sample, sequenced in a study of blood T cell repertoires in COVID-19. Using immunoSEQ multiplex PCR, the repertoire was profiled, and TCRdb retains in-frame clones only, with some absent. The repertoire holds nearly 200,000 clones, approximately 87% seen once, with 0.78% in the top ten. Sequencing input: peripheral blood. The receptors here all came from a woman aged 65 to 85 with acute or convalescent COVID-19.

CDR3 loop: CASSEASGHPYEQYF. CDR3 coding DNA: TGCGCCAGCAGTGAGGCGTCGGGACACCCCTACGAGCAGTACTTC. This chain uses TRBV10-1 with TRBJ2-7; TRBD1 is a possible D gene (6 bases). Trimming removed 2 bases at V and 2 bases at J, with 13 bases between. Germline lookup yields CDR1 WNHNN and CDR2 SYGVQD (reference sequence). The CDR3 consists of 15 residues.

The V and J genes are TRBV2 and TRBJ1-1, with D tentatively TRBD1 (5 bases). CDR1 and CDR2 from the germline V gene are SNHLY and FYNNEI. CDR3 length: 14 residues. The ends were cut back, 8 bases at V and 3 bases at J, with 16 bases in the middle. The CDR3, as DNA: TGTGCCAGCTTCATCAGGGCCCGAGACACTGAAGCTTTCTTT. Residues: CASFIRARDTEAFF.

The rearrangement joins TRBV25-1 to TRBJ2-7; D is unclear. Trimming removed 6 bases at V and 3 bases at J, with 6 bases between. The CDR3 is 11 amino acids. CDR1 and CDR2 (germline): MGHDK, SYGVNS. The CDR3 loop is CASRQLYEQYF. CDR3 bases: TGTGCCAGCAGGCAACTCTACGAGCAGTACTTC.

This clone was seen only once. The chain has TRBV11-3 and TRBJ1-5; D uncertain. This CDR3 spans 13 amino acids. Per the germline V gene, CDR1 is SGHNT and CDR2 is YENEEA. V was pared by 1 base and J by 5 bases, with 6 bases between. The DNA for the CDR3 is TGTGCCAGCAGCTTAGGGCTAGATCAGCCCCAGCATTTT. This encodes CASSLGLDQPQHF.

This chain links TRBV19 with TRBJ1-5; D remains ambiguous. There are 15 residues in the CDR3. CDR1 is LNHDA and CDR2 is SQIVND in the germline V gene (reference sequence). V was trimmed by 6 bases and J by 1 base, leaving 13 bases between them. CDR3 nucleotide sequence: TGTGCCAGTAGCCGTCCCGACGGGAGCAATCAGCCCCAGCATTTT. Translation gives CASSRPDGSNQPQHF.

A few counts support this clone. This chain connects TRBV2 to TRBJ1-5; 11 bases map to TRBD1. The germline CDR1 and CDR2 sequences are SNHLY and FYNNEI. V dropped 4 bases and J dropped 6; count of bases not matched to a gene: 5. The CDR3 is made up of 15 amino acids. CDR3: CASSGTGGSSQPQHF. CDR3 sequence (DNA): TGTGCCAGCAGTGGGACAGGGGGCTCGAGTCAGCCCCAGCATTTT.

This clone was seen only a few times. The V gene is TRBV10-2, the J gene TRBJ1-4; 8 bases agree with TRBD1. J was trimmed by 4 bases and V by 8 bases; bases with no gene match: 3. In germline, CDR1 is WSHSY, CDR2 SAAADI. The CDR3 consists of 13 residues. CDR3 sequence (DNA): TGCGCCAGCCGGACAGGGATTAATGAAAAACTGTTTTTT. Amino acid sequence: CASRTGINEKLFF.

The rearrangement joins TRBV3-1 (or the pseudogene TRBV3-2) to TRBJ2-5; TRBD1 matches 8 bases. The CDR3 is 17 amino acids. The trim removed 1 base at V and 1 base at J, leaving 8 bases unmatched. Germline-derived CDR1 and CDR2 are LGHDT and YNNKEL (reference sequence). The CDR3 is CASSQGVRGTGQETQYF. CDR3 nucleotide sequence: TGTGCCAGCAGCCAAGGGGTCCGGGGGACAGGCCAAGAGACCCAGTACTTC.

The chain is built from TRBV29-1 and TRBJ1-4; 7 bases line up with TRBD1. Germline lookup yields CDR1 SQVTM and CDR2 ANQGSEA. This CDR3 is built from 11 residues. V lost 6 bases and J lost 13; bases outside the gene matches: 8. As DNA, the CDR3 is TGCAGCGTCATGACAGGGAGGAGACTGTTTTTT. It yields the protein CSVMTGRRLFF.